The clone carrying this T cell receptor beta chain was detected a few times. These data originate in a study of blood T cell repertoires in COVID-19. Study context: In each case, the material was cDNA or gDNA derived from T cells, B-cell-depleted T cells, or PBMCs.

Germline V gene data show CDR1 as MGHRA and CDR2 as YSYEKL. The CDR3 has 15 residues. Trimming took off 4 bases at V and 4 bases at J, with 16 bases between the two ends. The method was immunoSEQ multiplex PCR; TCRdb's version includes in-frame clones alone and lacks a portion of them. The sample holds 150,000 to 200,000 clones, around 83% seen once. The receptor's source is a man in his forties who had recovered from COVID-19. The chain links TRBV4-1 to TRBJ2-5; the D gene is possibly TRBD2 (6 bases). What was sequenced was PBMCs or T cells enriched from blood (not recorded which). CDR3 nucleotides: TGCGCCAGCAGCCCTTTCGGGGGTTCGGGAGAGACCCAGTACTTC. Amino acids: CASSPFGGSGETQYF.